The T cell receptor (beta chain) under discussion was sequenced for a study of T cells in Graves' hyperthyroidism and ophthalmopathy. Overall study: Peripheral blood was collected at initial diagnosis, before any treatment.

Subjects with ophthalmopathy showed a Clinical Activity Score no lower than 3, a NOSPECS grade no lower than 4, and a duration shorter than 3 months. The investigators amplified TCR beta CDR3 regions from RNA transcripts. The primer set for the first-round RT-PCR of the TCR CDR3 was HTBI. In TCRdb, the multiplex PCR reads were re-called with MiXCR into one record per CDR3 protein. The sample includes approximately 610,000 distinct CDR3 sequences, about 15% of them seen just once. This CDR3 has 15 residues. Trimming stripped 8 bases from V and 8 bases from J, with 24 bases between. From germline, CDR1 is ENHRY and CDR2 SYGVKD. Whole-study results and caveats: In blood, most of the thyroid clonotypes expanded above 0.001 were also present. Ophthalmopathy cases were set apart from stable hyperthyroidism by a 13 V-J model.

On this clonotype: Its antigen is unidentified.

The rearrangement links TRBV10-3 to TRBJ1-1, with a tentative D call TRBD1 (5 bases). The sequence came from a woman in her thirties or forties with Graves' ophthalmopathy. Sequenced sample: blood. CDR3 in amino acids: CAIAPGRILGGEAFF. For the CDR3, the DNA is TGTGCCATCGCCCCGGGACGGATTTTAGGCGGAGAAGCTTTCTTT.